This is a list of T cell receptor beta chains from one sample in a study of OX40 agonist ivuxolimab in advanced cancers. The protocol was immunoSEQ multiplex PCR, while the TCRdb copy is restricted to in-frame clones and leaves out a portion. Among 60,000 to 70,000 clones listed, about 85% were seen once. The specimen comprised CD4+ or CD8+ T cells sorted from blood, sampled in a trial of the OX40 agonist ivuxolimab. Receptors originate from an adult with an advanced solid tumor such as melanoma, head and neck, liver or kidney cancer. CDR3s include the opening cysteine and the closing phenylalanine or tryptophan. The size field is filled for only some rows; it gives once, few, many or a size class.

abundance	v_gene	j_gene	CDR3aa
.	TRBV23-1	TRBJ1-1	CASSQYAWGEAFF
.	TRBV2	TRBJ1-1	CASSEWVNTEAFF
.	TRBV5-4	TRBJ2-3	CASSLEDTDTQYF
.	TRBV5-1	TRBJ2-2	CASSPFGGVGTGELFF
.	TRBV7-2	TRBJ1-4	CASSRPGEKLFF
few	TRBV2	TRBJ2-7	CASKRDRNSYEQYF
.	TRBV29-1	TRBJ1-1	CSTIKTASEAFF
.	TRBV5-5	TRBJ1-2	CASSPRQGAYGYTF
.	TRBV5-1	TRBJ2-2	CASSVTGAGAGELFF
.	TRBV7-2	TRBJ2-7	CASILGLAGPYEQYF
.	TRBV19	TRBJ2-1	CATIGTSGSSYNEQFF
.	TRBV4-3	TRBJ2-5	CASSPVRLQETQYF
.	TRBV6-5	TRBJ2-1	CASKTSGIKQFF
.	TRBV25-1	TRBJ2-5	CASSDPGTVQETQYF
.	TRBV10-3	TRBJ1-4	CAISDPGPTGLFF
.	TRBV27	TRBJ2-1	CASSLYGYNEQFF
.	TRBV18	TRBJ1-1	CASSLRGLLGTEAFF
.	TRBV7-9	TRBJ1-5	CASSQSSSNQPQHF
.	TRBV4-1	TRBJ1-2	CASSPMDRGSGGGYTF
.	TRBV7-8	TRBJ2-7	CASSPARLAGGEQYF
.	TRBV2	TRBJ2-7	CASSEQSYEQYF
.	TRBV10-1	TRBJ2-5	CASSRDSARWETQYF
.	TRBV6-1	TRBJ2-7	CASRRTDRVYEQYF
.	TRBV12-5	TRBJ2-7	CASGLSADRLYEQYF
once	TRBV6-6	TRBJ1-5	CASSYSGEQPQHF
.	TRBV27	TRBJ2-7	CASSSFGTPTYEQYF
.	TRBV18	TRBJ1-6	CASSRDRGRDSPLHF
few	TRBV6-1	TRBJ2-2	CASMMRAGTGELFF
.	TRBV5-1	TRBJ2-7	CASSLATGGAGEQYF
.	TRBV6-5	TRBJ1-2	CASSPTTGHNYGYTF
.	TRBV11-2	TRBJ1-5	CASSHREGNQPQHF
.	TRBV6-4	TRBJ2-1	CASSDSASGGSYNEQFF
.	TRBV7-6	TRBJ1-2	CASKQGNEYRYTF
many	TRBV7-2	TRBJ1-2	CASSPSQGARGGYTF
.	TRBV28	TRBJ2-5	CASSPQGVGTQYF
.	TRBV7-8	TRBJ2-4	CASSLGGTLGDIQYF
.	TRBV5-6	TRBJ1-5	CASSLYSKGQPQHF
.	TRBV6-1	TRBJ1-4	CASSEGTLGVTNEKLFF
.	TRBV7-2	TRBJ2-1	CASSPVGTSGYNEQFF
once	TRBV5-4	TRBJ2-1	CASSPRKRAGDNEQFF
.	TRBV7-3	TRBJ1-1	CASSLGQNTEAFF
.	TRBV11-2	TRBJ1-4	CASSNVRDSHNEKLFF
.	TRBV9	TRBJ2-3	CASSPQGLRTDTQYF
.	TRBV7-9	TRBJ1-1	CASSLGTGGAGTEAFF
once	TRBV7-2	TRBJ2-7	CASSPTSGGSSYEQYF
.	TRBV30	TRBJ2-4	CAWRLAGRGDIQYF
.	TRBV6-1	TRBJ2-7	CASSFGTGLTYEQYF
.	TRBV14	TRBJ2-7	CASSQEDVGAYEQYF
.	TRBV28	TRBJ1-2	CASKTPGQGAGYTF